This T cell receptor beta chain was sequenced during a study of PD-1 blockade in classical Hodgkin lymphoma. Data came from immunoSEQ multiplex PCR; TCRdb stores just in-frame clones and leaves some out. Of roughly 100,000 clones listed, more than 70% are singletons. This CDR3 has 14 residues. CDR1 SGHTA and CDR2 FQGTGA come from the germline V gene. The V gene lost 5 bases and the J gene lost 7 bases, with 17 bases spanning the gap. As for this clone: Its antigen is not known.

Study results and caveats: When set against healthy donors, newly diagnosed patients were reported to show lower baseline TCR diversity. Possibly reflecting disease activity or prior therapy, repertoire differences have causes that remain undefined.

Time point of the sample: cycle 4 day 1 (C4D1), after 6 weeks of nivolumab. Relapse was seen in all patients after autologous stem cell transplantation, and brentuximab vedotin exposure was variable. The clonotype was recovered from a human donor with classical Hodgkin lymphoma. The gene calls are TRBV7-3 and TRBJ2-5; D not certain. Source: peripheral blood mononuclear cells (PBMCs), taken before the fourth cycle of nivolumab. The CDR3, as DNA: TGTGCCAGCAGCCCATTGGTGGGGTTAGGGACCCAGTACTTC. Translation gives CASSPLVGLGTQYF.